These T cell receptor beta chains were read from a single sample in a study of T cells of healthy individuals. TCRdb redid the calling of the 5' RACE reads with MiXCR, one entry per CDR3 protein. The sample yields 60,000 to 80,000 distinct CDR3 sequences, under 20% seen once. The origin of the receptors is a human donor in good health. CDR3s leave out the opening cysteine and the closing phenylalanine or tryptophan. Fields, in order: J gene, V gene, CDR3 protein.

j_call: TRBJ2-3; v_call: TRBV11-2; cdr3_aa: ASSLEGTGITDTQY
j_call: TRBJ2-5; v_call: TRBV6-2/TRBV6-3; cdr3_aa: ASLGRIQETQY
j_call: TRBJ2-1; v_call: TRBV28; cdr3_aa: ASSLGRLASYNEQF
j_call: TRBJ2-1; v_call: TRBV5-1; cdr3_aa: ASSLSFSDEQF
j_call: TRBJ2-7; v_call: TRBV19; cdr3_aa: ASPFMGNIYEQY
j_call: TRBJ2-1; v_call: TRBV2; cdr3_aa: ASRLTSGRGNEQF
j_call: TRBJ1-5; v_call: TRBV12-3/TRBV12-4; cdr3_aa: ASSDRGNQPQH
j_call: TRBJ1-2; v_call: TRBV11-2; cdr3_aa: ASSLTDGTYGYT
j_call: TRBJ2-1; v_call: TRBV4-1; cdr3_aa: ASSQGLGNSYNEQF
j_call: TRBJ2-3; v_call: TRBV7-7; cdr3_aa: ASSSGTVDTQY
j_call: TRBJ1-1; v_call: TRBV12-3/TRBV12-4; cdr3_aa: ASSLARWDTEAF
j_call: TRBJ2-5; v_call: TRBV11-2; cdr3_aa: ASCDSGPRETQY
j_call: TRBJ2-5; v_call: TRBV20-1; cdr3_aa: SAPIAGGGETQY
j_call: TRBJ2-7; v_call: TRBV20-1; cdr3_aa: SARTWGTYEQY
j_call: TRBJ1-2; v_call: TRBV12-5; cdr3_aa: ASSPGQEFYGYT
j_call: TRBJ1-1; v_call: TRBV4-1; cdr3_aa: ASSQDGPEDTEAF
j_call: TRBJ1-5; v_call: TRBV7-2; cdr3_aa: ASSLGTHSNQPQH
j_call: TRBJ2-4; v_call: TRBV2; cdr3_aa: ASTRPEALAKNIQY
j_call: TRBJ1-1; v_call: TRBV6-6; cdr3_aa: ASSQAQGVIEAF
j_call: TRBJ2-7; v_call: TRBV10-3; cdr3_aa: AIGPGQGSYEQY
j_call: TRBJ2-7; v_call: TRBV21-1; cdr3_aa: ASSNRRDEQY
j_call: TRBJ2-5; v_call: TRBV9; cdr3_aa: ASSASGGGAEETQY
j_call: TRBJ2-2; v_call: TRBV7-3; cdr3_aa: ASSSTGAGTGELF
j_call: TRBJ1-2; v_call: TRBV20-1; cdr3_aa: SATGEIHGYT
j_call: TRBJ2-7; v_call: TRBV6-2/TRBV6-3; cdr3_aa: ASSYPGQGSYEQY
j_call: TRBJ2-1; v_call: TRBV5-1; cdr3_aa: ASSTGTSGPVRQF
j_call: TRBJ2-7; v_call: TRBV29-1; cdr3_aa: SVETTAYEQY
j_call: TRBJ1-5; v_call: TRBV7-9; cdr3_aa: ASSPLGQGFQPQH